The 2 T cell receptor beta chains presented below share a single source sample, sequenced in a study of T cell responses to AZD1222 COVID-19 vaccine. Method: immunoSEQ multiplex PCR; TCRdb's copy keeps in-frame clones and lacks some. The sample records roughly 140,000 clones, 85% to 90% being singletons. Sequencing used peripheral blood, obtained on day 0 of AZD1222 vaccination. The receptors here all came from an adult in good health.

On this clone itself: The identical CDR3 is also encoded by other nucleotide sequences in the sample. This chain links TRBV19 with TRBJ1-6, with 8 bases lining up with TRBD1. This CDR3 is built from 15 residues. The germline V gene has CDR1 LNHDA and CDR2 SQIVND (reference sequence). V shed 1 base and J 10 bases; nucleotides not matched to a gene: 6. CDR3 sequence (DNA): TGTGCCAGTAGTATAGGAGGACAGGGATACTCACCCCTCCACTTT. Translating gives CASSIGGQGYSPLHF.

The gene calls are TRBV6-5 and TRBJ2-7, with TRBD1 matching over 8 bases. The CDR3 consists of 15 residues. Trimming at V came to 6 bases and at J to 3 bases, leaving 10 bases not matched to a gene. The germline gives CDR1 MNHEY, CDR2 SVGAGI. The CDR3 DNA sequence: TGTGCCAGCAGGGGCCAGACAGGGGAATACTACGAGCAGTACTTC. Protein sequence: CASRGQTGEYYEQYF.